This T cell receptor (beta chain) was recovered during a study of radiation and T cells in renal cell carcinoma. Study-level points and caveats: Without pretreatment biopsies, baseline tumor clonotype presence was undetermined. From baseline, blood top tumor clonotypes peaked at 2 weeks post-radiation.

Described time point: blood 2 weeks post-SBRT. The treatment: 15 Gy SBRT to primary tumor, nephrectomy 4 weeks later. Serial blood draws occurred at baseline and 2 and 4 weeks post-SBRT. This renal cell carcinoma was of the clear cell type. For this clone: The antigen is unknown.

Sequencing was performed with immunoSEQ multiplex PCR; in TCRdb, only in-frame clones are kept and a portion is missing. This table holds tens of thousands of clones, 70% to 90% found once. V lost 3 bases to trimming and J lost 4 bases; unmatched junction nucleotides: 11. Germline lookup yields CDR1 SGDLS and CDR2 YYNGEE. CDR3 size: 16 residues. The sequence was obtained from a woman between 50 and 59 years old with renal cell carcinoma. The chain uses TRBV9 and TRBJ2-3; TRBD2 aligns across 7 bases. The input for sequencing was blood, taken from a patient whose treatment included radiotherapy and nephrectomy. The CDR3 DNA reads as TGTGCCAGCAGCGCGCCCGGGCGGGAGTTGGCAGATACGCAGTATTTT. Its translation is CASSAPGRELADTQYF.